A selection of T cell receptor beta chains follows, all from one sample in a study of blood T cell repertoires in COVID-19. This table comes from immunoSEQ multiplex PCR, and its TCRdb copy is limited to in-frame clones, with some not included. The sample has some 340,000 clones; around 84% are singletons. Input material: peripheral blood. These receptors were collected from a woman between 18 and 29 years old with acute or convalescent COVID-19. Both conserved end residues are part of each CDR3. Expanded clones are given a class, and other clones once, few, many or no size at all.

v_gene: TRBV24-1; abundance: .; CDR3aa: CATSSSDRGRVGYTF
v_gene: TRBV9; abundance: .; CDR3aa: CASSATLAGPTDTQYF
v_gene: TRBV6-5; abundance: once; CDR3aa: CASSPDRGRVGYTF
v_gene: TRBV24-1; abundance: .; CDR3aa: CATSDSGTSGYSYNEQFF
v_gene: TRBV5-4; abundance: .; CDR3aa: CASSPPAGVLWDTQYF
v_gene: TRBV20-1; abundance: once; CDR3aa: CSARDLTEAFF
v_gene: TRBV30; abundance: .; CDR3aa: CAWNRGRDEQYF
v_gene: TRBV7-9; abundance: .; CDR3aa: CAGGTLGGTDTQYF
v_gene: TRBV18; abundance: .; CDR3aa: CASSPLADTNEQFF
v_gene: TRBV3-1/TRBV3-2; abundance: .; CDR3aa: CASSPLAGESYEQYF
v_gene: TRBV9; abundance: .; CDR3aa: CATSTGENTEAFF
v_gene: TRBV5-1; abundance: .; CDR3aa: CASSLAQAPLYGYTF
v_gene: TRBV4-2; abundance: .; CDR3aa: CASSQEAAGSYEQYF
v_gene: TRBV10-3; abundance: .; CDR3aa: CAISALEGEDWNEQFF
v_gene: TRBV6-1; abundance: once; CDR3aa: CASSEVTGVNEKLFF
v_gene: TRBV19; abundance: .; CDR3aa: CASSFRGDYGYTF
v_gene: TRBV2; abundance: many; CDR3aa: CASKVATNTGELFF
v_gene: TRBV4-2; abundance: .; CDR3aa: CASSQLAGGPETQYF
v_gene: TRBV11-2; abundance: .; CDR3aa: CASSSSLGQGTAQYF
v_gene: TRBV6-5; abundance: few; CDR3aa: CASSYLQGAGYTF
v_gene: TRBV7-2; abundance: .; CDR3aa: CASSLKGSIYGYTF
v_gene: TRBV5-1; abundance: .; CDR3aa: CASSTVPTDTQYF
v_gene: TRBV9; abundance: once; CDR3aa: CASSVGGFGGYNEKLFF
v_gene: TRBV6-5; abundance: .; CDR3aa: CASTGQGYTEAFF
v_gene: TRBV7-8; abundance: few; CDR3aa: CASSLIAAKETQYF
v_gene: TRBV28; abundance: .; CDR3aa: CASSLRTDKAFF
v_gene: TRBV6-6; abundance: .; CDR3aa: CASSGRGQGAVEQYF
v_gene: TRBV7-9; abundance: .; CDR3aa: CASSLEFTGLTEAFF
v_gene: TRBV5-6; abundance: .; CDR3aa: CASSLLRTGGMDTQYF